This T cell receptor beta chain came from a study of post-analysis software for immune sequencing data. Study results and limitations: Patients used a few TRBV segments, including TRBV5-6, TRBV5-1 and TRBV20-1, more often than controls. Among multiple sclerosis patients, normalized Chao1 diversity was significantly below that of controls.

This CDR3 comprises 14 residues. Germline V gives CDR1 SEHNR, CDR2 FQNEAQ (reference sequence). The V end lost 1 base, the J end lost 5 bases, and 11 bases lay between the germline ends. Each TCR beta cDNA library carried unique molecular identifiers. The source material, roughly 0.9 to 10 million T cells, gave rise to 510,000 or so cDNA molecules. One entry per CDR3 protein results from TCRdb running MiXCR on the PCR reads. Altogether 750,000 to 950,000 distinct CDR3 sequences are present, under 70% being singletons, with the ten largest covering approximately 4.5%. Remarks on this clonotype: Its specificity is unknown.

The chain recombines TRBV7-9 with TRBJ1-2; D unclear. The sequencing input was blood. The receptor was derived from a girl under 18 with multiple sclerosis. In DNA, the CDR3 is TGTGCCAGCAGCTTAGGACAAGGCCCTTATGGCTACACCTTC. Its translation is CASSLGQGPYGYTF.